These 6 T cell receptor beta chains originate from one sample sequenced in a study of human T cells and chemical hapten exposure. Unseparated into fractions, whole blood served as the source from which total RNA was extracted. From the 5' RACE reads, TCRdb called clonotypes with MiXCR, one entry per CDR3 protein. Of roughly 110,000 distinct CDR3 sequences in the sample, approximately 19% were seen once. The source of these receptors is a human donor in good health.

The chain recombines TRBV7-2 with TRBJ2-3; D is undetermined. Germline values: CDR1 SGHTA, CDR2 FQGNSA. Trimming shortened V by 4 bases and J by 2 bases, and 10 bases separated the two germline ends. This CDR3 has 14 amino acids. CDR3 DNA: TGTGCCAGCAGCTCAGGACCCTTCACAGATACGCAGTATTTT. Encoded protein: CASSSGPFTDTQYF.

This clonotype was seen a handful of times. The rearrangement uses TRBV7-9 and TRBJ2-1; D is possibly TRBD2 (5 bases). The length of the CDR3 is 16 residues. The germline CDR1 and CDR2 sequences are SEHNR and FQNEAQ (reference sequence). The V gene lost 1 base and the J gene lost 3 bases, with 13 bases spanning the gap. In DNA, the CDR3 is TGTGCCAGCAGCTTAGTAGAGGGAAAGGACTACAATGAGCAGTTCTTC. This encodes CASSLVEGKDYNEQFF. Using reference TRBV7-9 and TRBJ2-1 for the parts outside the CDR3, the full variable domain is DTGVSQNPRHKITKRGQNVTFRCDPISEHNRLYWYRQTLGQGPEFLTYFQNEAQLEKSRLLSDRFSAERPKGSFSTLEIQRTEQGDSAMYLCASSLVEGKDYNEQFFGPGTRLTVL.

This clonotype is a singleton in its sample. This rearrangement joins TRBV11-2 to TRBJ1-1, with TRBD1 identical over 10 bases. CDR3 size: 14 residues. The J segment lost 10 bases and the V segment lost 5 bases, leaving 10 bases of the junction unmatched. Germline V CDR1 and CDR2: SGHAT, FQNNGV. This CDR3 is CASSLEPGQGPAFF. CDR3 coding DNA: TGTGCCAGCAGCCTCGAACCGGGACAGGGGCCAGCTTTCTTT.

CDR3 coding DNA: TGTGCCAGCAGCCAAGGCAGGGGCGGCAATCAGCCCCAGCATTTT. This sequence encodes CASSQGRGGNQPQHF. V is TRBV3-1 and J is TRBJ1-5; perhaps TRBD1 as D (6 bases). The germline gives CDR1 LGHDT, CDR2 YNNKEL (reference sequence). The CDR3 sequence is 15 residues long. The V end lost 1 base, the J end lost 2 bases, and 9 bases lay between the germline ends.

CDR3 in amino acids: CASSLGQKNTEAFF. CDR3 coding DNA: TGTGCCAGCAGTTTGGGACAGAAGAACACTGAAGCTTTCTTT. The V call is TRBV28, the J call TRBJ1-1; 7 bases agree with TRBD1. The V segment lost 3 bases and the J segment 1 base; nucleotides outside the gene matches: 2. There are 14 residues in the CDR3. CDR1 MDHEN and CDR2 SYDVKM come from the germline V gene.

CDR3 coding DNA: TGTGCCAGCAGTTTCGGGGGCAGTGGAAACACCATATATTTT. Translating it yields CASSFGGSGNTIYF. This chain connects TRBV6-6 to TRBJ1-3, with D possibly being TRBD1 (6 bases). Trimming left V 4 bases short and J 3 bases short, with 10 bases between. Per germline, CDR1 MNHNY and CDR2 SVGAGI (reference sequence). The length of the CDR3 is 14 residues.